A single sample is the source of the 26 T cell receptor beta chains below, sequenced in a study of shared clonotypes between healthy human individuals. Profiled with immunoSEQ multiplex PCR; TCRdb holds only in-frame clones, not every one. In the table there are around 2.3 million clones, nearly 97% of which are singletons. Sequencing was performed on naive CD4+ T cells sorted from blood. Subset in this sample: CD45RA+ positively selected. The receptors originated from a man in his late teens or twenties in good health.

The V call is TRBV18, the J call TRBJ1-4, with D tentatively TRBD1 (5 bases). Germline values: CDR1 KGHSH, CDR2 LQKENI. Deletions cut 2 bases from V and 6 bases from J, with 19 bases between. This CDR3 is 17 amino acids long. The CDR3 DNA follows: TGTGCCAGCTCACCAACTACGGCGGGGGGAATGGATGAAAAACTGTTTTTT. Protein sequence: CASSPTTAGGMDEKLFF.

The genes are TRBV10-3 and TRBJ1-6, with 9 bases identical to TRBD1. The CDR3 has 16 residues. Trimming took 4 bases from V and 3 from J; bases not matched to a gene: 4. Germline CDR1 ENHRY, CDR2 SYGVKD. The CDR3 loop is CAISGTGVFYNSPLHF. The DNA for the CDR3 is TGTGCCATCAGTGGGACAGGGGTCTTCTATAATTCACCCCTCCACTTT.

The gene calls are TRBV2 and TRBJ2-7; no clear D. Between the trimmed V and J ends, which lost 9 bases and 2 bases, there was a span of 8 bases. Per the germline V gene, CDR1 is SNHLY and CDR2 is FYNNEI. CDR3 size: 11 residues. CDR3: CASALTYEQYF. Here the CDR3 DNA reads TGTGCCAGTGCACTGACCTACGAGCAGTACTTC.

The chain employs TRBV30 and TRBJ2-4; possibly TRBD2 for D (5 bases). Per germline, CDR1 GTSNPN and CDR2 SVGIG (reference sequence). Trimming cost V 0 bases and J 0 bases, with 15 bases left between them. The CDR3 runs 17 residues. CDR3 nucleotides: TGTGCCTGGAGTGTTCGAGGGCAGAACTTAGCCAAAAACATTCAGTACTTC. This gives the protein CAWSVRGQNLAKNIQYF.

The genes are TRBV27 and TRBJ1-2, with D tentatively TRBD1 (6 bases). Trimming removed 2 bases from V and 4 bases from J, with 11 bases in between. From germline, CDR1 is MNHEY and CDR2 SMNVEV (reference sequence). This CDR3 region has 14 residues. CDR3 nucleotides: TGTGCCAGCAGTTTAAAAGGGGGGGGCTATGGCTACACCTTC. Translated: CASSLKGGGYGYTF.

The V and J genes are TRBV5-6 and TRBJ2-7; no clear D. With 2 bases removed from V and 3 bases from J, the gap between germline ends came to 15 bases. Germline lookup yields CDR1 SGHDT and CDR2 YYEEEE. The CDR3 sequence is 15 residues long. The CDR3 DNA follows: TGTGCCAGCAGCTTAACCGGCTCTGGGCTCTACGAGCAGTACTTC. Amino acid sequence: CASSLTGSGLYEQYF.

This clone was recorded once. This chain uses TRBV5-1 with TRBJ2-7; D possibly corresponds to TRBD2 (6 bases). CDR1 and CDR2 (germline): SGHRS, YFSETQ. The CDR3 contains 17 residues. The V gene lost 5 bases and the J gene lost 3 bases, with 24 bases spanning the gap. The CDR3 sequence is CASRQSYFSGENYEQYF. CDR3 bases: TGCGCCAGCAGACAGAGCTACTTTAGCGGAGAGAACTACGAGCAGTACTTC.

In the case of this clone: The identical CDR3 is also encoded by other nucleotide sequences in the sample. The chain recombines TRBV7-9 with TRBJ1-2; D unclear. The V end was cut by 1 base, the J end by 7 bases, with 4 bases between. There are 11 residues in the CDR3. CDR1 and CDR2 from the germline V gene are SEHNR and FQNEAQ (reference sequence). DNA for the CDR3: TGTGCCAGCAGCTTAGTAGGTGGCTACACCTTC. Its protein is CASSLVGGYTF.

The chain recombines TRBV10-1 with TRBJ2-3; 7 bases map to TRBD1. There are 16 residues in the CDR3. Per the germline V gene, CDR1 is WNHNN and CDR2 is SYGVQD (reference sequence). V lost 3 bases, J lost 3 bases, and 9 bases stayed unmatched. As DNA, the CDR3 is TGCGCCAGCAGTGATGGAAGACAGGGTCGGACAGATACGCAGTATTTT. It yields the protein CASSDGRQGRTDTQYF.

V and J are TRBV19 and TRBJ1-6; D is ambiguous. This CDR3 is 13 amino acids long. Germline-derived CDR1 and CDR2 are LNHDA and SQIVND (reference sequence). Between the trimmed V and J ends, which lost 5 bases and 6 bases, there was a span of 8 bases. CDR3 in amino acids: CASSESVNSPLHF. The CDR3 bases are TGTGCCAGTAGTGAGTCAGTTAATTCACCCCTCCACTTT.

The chain combines TRBV7-9 with TRBJ1-4; 9 nucleotides line up with TRBD1. This CDR3 has 15 amino acids. Germline-derived CDR1 and CDR2 are SEHNR and FQNEAQ (reference sequence). Trimming cost V 3 bases and J 8 bases; bases outside gene matches: 7. CDR3 coding DNA: TGTGCCAGCAGCTTTGGACAGGGGTCCGGAGAAAAACTGTTTTTT. It codes for CASSFGQGSGEKLFF.

In regard to this clone: The same CDR3 also results from other DNA sequences found in this sample. This chain uses TRBV7-2 with TRBJ2-5; D call uncertain. Trimming removed 5 bases from V and 2 bases from J, with 3 bases in between. Germline CDR1 reads SGHTA; CDR2 reads FQGNSA. The CDR3 sequence is 11 residues long. CDR3 loop: CASSLQETQYF. CDR3 bases: TGTGCCAGCAGCCTTCAAGAGACCCAGTACTTC.

CDR3 protein: CASSEGPVNEKLFF. In DNA, the CDR3 is TGTGCCAGCAGTGAAGGCCCGGTCAATGAAAAACTGTTTTTT. The chain employs TRBV6-1 and TRBJ1-4; no clear D gene. The V and J ends lost 1 base and 5 bases respectively, with 8 bases between them. The CDR3 covers 14 residues. CDR1 is MNHNS, CDR2 SASEGT, per germline.

This clone was picked up one time. The sample holds other DNA sequences that translate to the same CDR3. This chain uses TRBV6-5 with TRBJ1-1, with D possibly matching TRBD1 (6 bases). Trimming shortened V by 4 bases and J by 1 base, and 13 bases separated the two germline ends. Germline V lookup: CDR1 MNHEY, CDR2 SVGAGI. This CDR3 has 15 residues. DNA of the CDR3: TGTGCCAGCAGTTCCCCGGGACAACCGAACACTGAAGCTTTCTTT. Translating it yields CASSSPGQPNTEAFF.

For this clone: Other nucleotide sequences from this sample produce the same CDR3. This chain joins TRBV7-9 and TRBJ2-1; D is perhaps TRBD2 (5 bases). The V gene lost 0 bases and the J gene lost 3 bases, with 6 bases spanning the gap. Germline values: CDR1 SEHNR, CDR2 FQNEAQ (reference sequence). This CDR3 has 14 residues. CDR3 sequence: CASSLAGVYNEQFF. The CDR3 DNA is TGTGCCAGCAGCTTAGCGGGAGTCTACAATGAGCAGTTCTTC.

This clone has just one count. The chain links TRBV2 to TRBJ2-3; weak D call: TRBD1 (6 bases). This CDR3 is built from 14 residues. Germline V gene sequence: CDR1 SNHLY, CDR2 FYNNEI. The ends were cut back, 7 bases at V and 3 bases at J, with 14 bases in the middle. CDR3 amino acids: CASKGEITTDTQYF. Written as DNA, the CDR3 is TGTGCCAGCAAGGGGGAAATTACTACAGATACGCAGTATTTT. Based on the CDR3 plus reference TRBV2 and TRBJ2-3, the full variable domain is EPEVTQTPSHQVTQMGQEVILRCVPISNHLYFYWYRQILGQKVEFLVSFYNNEISEKSEIFDDQFSVERPDGSNFTLKIRSTKLEDSAMYFCASKGEITTDTQYFGPGTRLTVL.

CDR3 sequence reads: CATGEAGNTIYF. The CDR3 nucleotides read TGTGCCACGGGGGAGGCCGGAAACACCATATATTTT. The V gene is TRBV9, the J gene TRBJ1-3; D possibly corresponds to TRBD1 (5 bases). V gave up 9 bases and J gave up 4 bases, with 11 bases separating them. Germline CDR1 and CDR2: SGDLS and YYNGEE. This CDR3 spans 12 amino acids. Based on the CDR3 plus reference TRBV9 and TRBJ1-3, the full variable domain is DSGVTQTPKHLITATGQRVTLRCSPRSGDLSVYWYQQSLDQGLQFLIQYYNGEERAKGNILERFSAQQFPDLHSELNLSSLELGDSALYFCATGEAGNTIYFGEGSWLTVV.

This rearrangement joins TRBV7-8 to TRBJ1-1, with a tentative D call TRBD1 (6 bases). This CDR3 spans 12 amino acids. Per germline, CDR1 SGHVS and CDR2 FQNEAQ. Between the trimmed V and J ends, which lost 4 bases and 11 bases, there was a span of 14 bases. CDR3 coding DNA: TGTGCCAGCAGCTGGATCACAGGGTTGGCTTTCTTT. Protein: CASSWITGLAFF.

To note about this clone: The same CDR3 also results from other DNA sequences found in this sample. V usage is TRBV6-5 and J usage is TRBJ2-7; D uncertain. The CDR3 has 15 amino acids. Germline assignment: CDR1 MNHEY and CDR2 SVGAGI. Trimming cost V 0 bases and J 0 bases, with 9 bases left between them. The CDR3 DNA is TGTGCCAGCAGTTACTCTAGGGTGAGCTCCTACGAGCAGTACTTC. Translated, it gives CASSYSRVSSYEQYF.

The gene calls are TRBV23-1 and TRBJ1-6; 8 nucleotides match TRBD1. TRBV23-1 is an ORF, and what it does is uncertain. This CDR3 spans 19 amino acids. The junction had 18 bases not matched to a gene; V was cut back by 1 base and J by 10 bases. The CDR3 loop reads CASSQFLRTGIIGGSPLHF. The CDR3 DNA follows: TGCGCCAGCAGTCAATTTCTAAGGACAGGGATAATTGGCGGGTCACCCCTCCACTTT.

The gene calls are TRBV6-5 and TRBJ2-7; 11 bases map to TRBD2. The CDR3 length is 14 residues. After removal of 2 bases from V and 7 bases from J, the junction contained 4 bases not matched to a gene. Germline CDR1 and CDR2: MNHEY and SVGAGI. DNA for the CDR3: TGTGCCAGCAGTTACCCCGGGACTAGCGGTGAGCAGTACTTC. This gives the protein CASSYPGTSGEQYF.

The rearrangement links TRBV2 to TRBJ2-3, with D hard to call. This CDR3 has 13 residues. Trimming took 11 bases from V and 3 from J, leaving 15 bases between them. The germline gives CDR1 SNHLY, CDR2 FYNNEI. The DNA of the CDR3 is TGTGCCCCCGTCCTTCAAGAGACAGATACGCAGTATTTT. It yields the protein CAPVLQETDTQYF.

The chain uses TRBV4-1 and TRBJ1-4; D gene unclear. This CDR3 has 15 residues. CDR1 is MGHRA and CDR2 is YSYEKL in the germline V gene. Trimming cost V 0 bases and J 7 bases, with 12 bases left between them. CDR3 DNA: TGCGCCAGCAGCCAAGAAGAGGCAGGACCTGAAAAACTGTTTTTT. As protein: CASSQEEAGPEKLFF.

To note about this clone: The sample has other DNA sequences that encode this CDR3 too. The chain carries TRBV2 and TRBJ1-5; TRBD1 matches at 7 bases. The CDR3 consists of 14 residues. The V gene end was trimmed by 4 bases and the J gene end by 1 base; junction bases not matched to a gene: 1. Germline CDR1 SNHLY, CDR2 FYNNEI. The CDR3 region is CASSVQGSNQPQHF. The DNA of the CDR3 is TGTGCCAGCAGTGTACAGGGGAGCAATCAGCCCCAGCATTTT. Supplemented by reference TRBV2 and TRBJ1-5, the full variable domain reads EPEVTQTPSHQVTQMGQEVILRCVPISNHLYFYWYRQILGQKVEFLVSFYNNEISEKSEIFDDQFSVERPDGSNFTLKIRSTKLEDSAMYFCASSVQGSNQPQHFGDGTRLSIL.

The chain uses TRBV13 and TRBJ2-7, with 14 bases matching TRBD2. Germline CDR1 PRHDT, CDR2 FYEKMQ (reference sequence). This CDR3 region has 18 residues. V dropped 0 bases and J dropped 2; count of bases not matched to a gene: 6. For the CDR3, the DNA is TGTGCCAGCAGCTTAGGGACTAGCGGGAGGGCCTGGACCTACGAGCAGTACTTC. Encoded protein: CASSLGTSGRAWTYEQYF.

On this clone: Different DNA sequences within this sample yield the same CDR3. DNA for the CDR3: TGTGCCAGCAGCGTTGGACCCGGTGGGAACACAGATACGCAGTATTTT. It translates to CASSVGPGGNTDTQYF. V gene TRBV9 combines with J gene TRBJ2-3; D gene ambiguous. With 2 bases removed from V and 2 bases from J, the gap between germline ends came to 15 bases. There are 16 residues in the CDR3. The germline V gene encodes CDR1 SGDLS and CDR2 YYNGEE. The full variable domain, its missing parts supplied by reference TRBV9 and TRBJ2-3, is DSGVTQTPKHLITATGQRVTLRCSPRSGDLSVYWYQQSLDQGLQFLIQYYNGEERAKGNILERFSAQQFPDLHSELNLSSLELGDSALYFCASSVGPGGNTDTQYFGPGTRLTVL.